These T cell receptor beta chains were read from a single sample in a study of human CD4 T cells and Enterobacteriaceae. The method was immunoSEQ multiplex PCR; TCRdb's version includes in-frame clones alone and lacks a portion of them. The sample consists of 25,000 to 30,000 clones, 82% of them appearing once. Sequenced input: memory CD4+ T cells from blood. The receptors were gathered from a human donor in good health. Each CDR3 is given with its conserved first and last residue. D genes are given only for firm matches. Clone size is given for some rows only: seen once, a few or many times, or a class if the clone is expanded.

V: TRBV28
J: TRBJ2-5
D: NA
size: once
DNA: TGTGCCAGCAGTCCCTCTTCCACAGGGAAAGAGACCCAGTACTTC
CDR3: CASSPSSTGKETQYF

V: TRBV10-1
J: TRBJ2-7
D: NA
size: NA
DNA: TGCGCCAGCAGTGAGAGTGGAAGGGCCTACGAGCAGTACTTC
CDR3: CASSESGRAYEQYF

V: TRBV7-3
J: TRBJ2-3
D: NA
size: NA
DNA: TGTGCCAGCAGTTCCGGGGGTTCGGGAAATCCTCTGTATTTT
CDR3: CASSSGGSGNPLYF

V: TRBV7-9
J: TRBJ1-1
D: NA
size: NA
DNA: TGTGCCAGCAGCCCAGGACCGCCTCAATATAATGAAGCTTTCTTT
CDR3: CASSPGPPQYNEAFF

V: TRBV30
J: TRBJ1-3
D: TRBD1
size: NA
DNA: TGTGCCCTTGACAGGGCTGGAAACACCATATATTTT
CDR3: CALDRAGNTIYF

V: TRBV6-6
J: TRBJ2-1
D: TRBD2
size: NA
DNA: TGTGCCAGCAGTCAGCCGGCTAGCGGGCACTACAATGAGCAGTTCTTC
CDR3: CASSQPASGHYNEQFF

V: TRBV7-2
J: TRBJ2-7
D: NA
size: NA
DNA: TGTGCCAGCAGCTTCCTACCAGCGGCGTCCTACGAGCAGTACTTC
CDR3: CASSFLPAASYEQYF

V: TRBV19
J: TRBJ2-2
D: NA
size: NA
DNA: TGTGCCAGTAGTACGTACACCGGGGAGCTGTTTTTT
CDR3: CASSTYTGELFF

V: TRBV27
J: TRBJ2-7
D: TRBD1
size: NA
DNA: TGTGCCAGCACCAGTTTCGGGACAGGGAACCGGTACGAGCAGTACTTC
CDR3: CASTSFGTGNRYEQYF

V: TRBV5-6
J: TRBJ1-2
D: NA
size: NA
DNA: TGTGCCAGCAGCCTGGGGGGGCCCAACTATGGCTACACCTTC
CDR3: CASSLGGPNYGYTF

V: TRBV11-2
J: TRBJ2-2
D: NA
size: NA
DNA: TGTGCCAGCAGCTTAGATGTGGGGTGGCGGGGGAACACCGGGGAGCTGTTTTTT
CDR3: CASSLDVGWRGNTGELFF

V: TRBV5-4
J: TRBJ2-3
D: TRBD2
size: few
DNA: TGTGCCAGCAGCCAGCGACTAGCGGGCGTCACAGATACGCAGTATTTT
CDR3: CASSQRLAGVTDTQYF

V: TRBV19
J: TRBJ2-6
D: TRBD1
size: NA
DNA: TGTGCCAGTAGCTCAATCCCGGGACAGGGGTCGGGCGGGGCCAACGTCCTGACTTTC
CDR3: CASSSIPGQGSGGANVLTF

V: TRBV14
J: TRBJ2-7
D: NA
size: NA
DNA: TGTGCCAGCAGCCAAGTTTTTCATCCGAGCGGAGCCTACGAGCAGTACTTC
CDR3: CASSQVFHPSGAYEQYF

V: TRBV19
J: TRBJ2-1
D: TRBD2
size: NA
DNA: TGTGCCAGTATGGTGGCTAGCGGGAGTGTCGGGAATGAGCAGTTCTTC
CDR3: CASMVASGSVGNEQFF

V: TRBV19
J: TRBJ1-4
D: NA
size: NA
DNA: TGTGCCAGTAGTGGGCACACAACTAATGAAAAACTGTTTTTT
CDR3: CASSGHTTNEKLFF

V: TRBV18
J: TRBJ1-1
D: NA
size: NA
DNA: TGTGCCAGCTCACGGACCGCCGGGACGAACACTGAAGCTTTCTTT
CDR3: CASSRTAGTNTEAFF

V: TRBV14
J: TRBJ1-1
D: TRBD1
size: NA
DNA: TGTGCCAGCAGCCAAAGGGGGCGTGTCACTGAAGCTTTCTTT
CDR3: CASSQRGRVTEAFF

V: TRBV28
J: TRBJ1-2
D: NA
size: NA
DNA: TGTGCCAGCAGTTTAGGACGGTCCACCTATGGCTACACCTTC
CDR3: CASSLGRSTYGYTF

V: TRBV2
J: TRBJ2-1
D: NA
size: NA
DNA: TGTGCCACCGCATCCTACAATGAGCAGTTCTTC
CDR3: CATASYNEQFF

V: TRBV14
J: TRBJ2-7
D: TRBD2
size: NA
DNA: TGTGCCAGCAGCCAAGACCCGGTAGCGGGCCACTACGAGCAGTACTTC
CDR3: CASSQDPVAGHYEQYF

V: TRBV28
J: TRBJ2-7
D: NA
size: NA
DNA: TGTGCCAGCAGGACAGCTGGGGGTGGGTCCTACGAGCAGTACTTC
CDR3: CASRTAGGGSYEQYF

V: TRBV11-2
J: TRBJ2-5
D: NA
size: NA
DNA: TGTGCCAGCAGCAAGAGATCGGGGCGCCAAGAGACCCAGTACTTC
CDR3: CASSKRSGRQETQYF

V: TRBV5-4
J: TRBJ2-1
D: TRBD2
size: NA
DNA: TGTGCCAGCAGCCCAGGCGGGGCGGGAGGGTCCCTTGAGCAGTTCTTC
CDR3: CASSPGGAGGSLEQFF

V: TRBV25-1
J: TRBJ1-5
D: NA
size: NA
DNA: TGTGCCAGCAGTGGGGTGGGGAATCAGCCCCAGCATTTT
CDR3: CASSGVGNQPQHF

V: TRBV30
J: TRBJ2-3
D: NA
size: NA
DNA: TGTGCCTGGAGTTGGACTGTCACAGATACGCAGTATTTT
CDR3: CAWSWTVTDTQYF

V: TRBV10-3
J: TRBJ2-2
D: NA
size: medium-sized
DNA: TGTGCCATCAGTGAAGGGGGGGACACCGGGGAGCTGTTTTTT
CDR3: CAISEGGDTGELFF

V: TRBV7-8
J: TRBJ1-2
D: TRBD1
size: NA
DNA: TGTGCCAGCAGCTCCGGGACAGGCCATAACTATGGCTACACCTTC
CDR3: CASSSGTGHNYGYTF

V: TRBV15
J: TRBJ1-1
D: NA
size: few
DNA: TGTGCCACCAGCAGAGAAATGGGCACTGAAGCTTTCTTT
CDR3: CATSREMGTEAFF

V: TRBV19
J: TRBJ2-2
D: NA
size: NA
DNA: TGTGCCAGTAACAGTAGGGCCGGCACCGGGGAGCTGTTTTTT
CDR3: CASNSRAGTGELFF

V: TRBV10-2
J: TRBJ2-1
D: NA
size: NA
DNA: TGCGCCAGTGGAGCGGTAACCTACAATGAGCAGTTCTTC
CDR3: CASGAVTYNEQFF

V: TRBV30
J: TRBJ1-1
D: NA
size: NA
DNA: TGTGCCTGGAGTGTTGGGCAGGGCACTGAAGCTTTCTTT
CDR3: CAWSVGQGTEAFF

V: TRBV19
J: TRBJ1-2
D: NA
size: NA
DNA: TGTGCCAGTAGCCCCGGGGGGTTTGCTAACTATGGCTACACCTTC
CDR3: CASSPGGFANYGYTF